This record concerns one T cell receptor (beta chain) sequence. This clone was seen only once. No cognate antigen has been identified for it. Qualities for individual bases were not recorded, and no much larger clone is one base off. Relative to germline, V is missing 10 bases and J is missing 6 bases, with 13 bases of the junction outside any gene match. Via the germline V gene, CDR1 is SGHRS and CDR2 YFSETQ. The CDR3, cysteine through phenylalanine, is 15 amino acids long. The entry retains the CDR3 DNA only, 45 bases that are in frame from base 1. The study profiled bulk TCR beta-chain repertoires in matched peripheral blood, tumor and adjacent normal breast tissue taken from some 17 patients with early-stage breast cancer. Before surgery, whole blood (about 4.5-11 mL) was collected into EDTA tubes and processed within 2 hours. Ficoll-Paque centrifugation in SepMate-50 tubes was used to isolate peripheral blood mononuclear cells. For storage in liquid nitrogen, PBMCs were cryopreserved as aliquots of roughly 1.8 to 4.5 million cells in around 90% FBS with approximately 10% DMSO. Genomic DNA was extracted with the Qiagen AllPrep DNA/RNA Mini kit.

These data come from a study of early stage breast cancer tumors (dated by TCRdb to 2016 to 2017). In terms of the full investigation: Of the 15 to 20 invasive breast tumors, around twelve were found to be estrogen receptor-positive, progesterone receptor-positive and HER2-negative. Of the approximately twelve ER+/PR+/HER2- tumors, eight were classified as invasive ductal carcinomas and four as invasive lobular carcinomas. On average, each sample had 9 to 10-fold read coverage. A total of over 2 million templates, representing approximately 1,100,000 unique clonotypes, were detected across all samples.

Each sample was amplified as two independent genomic DNA replicates: about 0.54 ug for blood and around 1.5 ug for tumor or normal breast. Following the manufacturer's instructions, the ImmunoSeq Intro kit was used to carry out TCRB sequencing on genomic DNA. Multiplex PCR ran roughly 34 cycles with proprietary primers and spike-in control sequences for absolute quantification. An 87-bp fragment spanning the CDR3 and flanking V and J genes was sequenced with single-end 150-bp reads. Seven samples, with two replicates for each sample, were multiplexed per lane of an Illumina MiSeq using version 3.0 chemistry. The paper's data handling went like this. Raw data were processed with the vendor's proprietary pipeline, and both replicates were merged into a single result per sample. Clonotypes were defined as productive rearrangements sharing the V-gene family, CDR3 amino acid sequence and J-gene segment. Clonality was computed as 1 minus the normalized Shannon entropy (Pielou evenness) of TCRB abundances. To estimate T cell density, the total number of templates was divided by the input cell count, which was inferred from how much DNA went in. Recon, run with its default parameters, was used to estimate overall repertoire diversity and clonality. A clonotype counted as tumor-enriched if its abundance in tumor exceeded 0.1% and was at least 32-fold higher than its abundance in normal breast. TCRdb re-hosts the immuneACCESS table, in-frame sequences only. Its copies lack some clones; in the studies checked, an unresolved V gene accounts for under half of them, and the cause for the rest is not known. V and J calls and clone size are those listed in that table; D and trimming were worked out from the DNA. Counted in this sample were around 53,000 clones; under 95% of them appeared once. More than 4% of the sample goes to the ten largest clones.

The study at large found these results: Repertoires from blood and normal breast were more alike than repertoires from blood and tumor, and in about 85% of the 16 patients, comparing each tissue with blood separated tumor from normal. Bulk genomic DNA sequencing of unsorted cells missed chain pairing and functional markers such as CD4, CD8 and FOXP3. Analysis by tumor subtype was prevented by the small cohort size. Tumors showed 2 to 2.5-fold higher T cell density and higher clonality than adjacent normal breast tissue. Enriched TCRB sequences shared across patients were found to be mostly commonly generated sequences that were unlikely to play an important role in the tumor microenvironment.

The chain is made from TRBV5-1 and TRBJ2-2, with 9 bases aligning to TRBD2. The receptor's source is a person in their 70s with breast cancer. Sequencing used blood. DNA sequence: TGCGCCTTCCTCGTAGTAGCGGGAGCATCCGGGGAGCTGTTTTTT. It encodes CAFLVVAGASGELFF.